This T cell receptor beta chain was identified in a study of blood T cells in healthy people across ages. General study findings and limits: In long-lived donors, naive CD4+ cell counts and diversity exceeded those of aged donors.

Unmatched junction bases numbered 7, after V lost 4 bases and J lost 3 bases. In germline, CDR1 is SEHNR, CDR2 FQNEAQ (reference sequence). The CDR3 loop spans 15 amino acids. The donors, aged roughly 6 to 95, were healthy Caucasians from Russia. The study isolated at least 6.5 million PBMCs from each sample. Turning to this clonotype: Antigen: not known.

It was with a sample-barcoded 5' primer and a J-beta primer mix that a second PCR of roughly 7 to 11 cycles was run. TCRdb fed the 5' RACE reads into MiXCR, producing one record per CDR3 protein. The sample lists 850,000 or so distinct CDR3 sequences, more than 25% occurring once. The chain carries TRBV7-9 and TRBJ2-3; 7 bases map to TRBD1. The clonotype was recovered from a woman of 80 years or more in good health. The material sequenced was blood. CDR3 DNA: TGTGCCAGCAGCTCCGGACAGGTGACTACAGATACGCAGTATTTT. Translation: CASSSGQVTTDTQYF.